This T cell receptor beta chain is drawn from a study of CD8 T cells in ankylosing spondylitis. The authors made TCR beta libraries by quantitative 5'-RACE with molecular barcodes. TCRdb re-called the 5' RACE reads through MiXCR, storing one row per CDR3 protein. The data show 200,000 or so distinct CDR3 sequences, roughly 24% seen once. This clonotype was detected only once. What it binds is not known. General study findings and limits: Prior work had noted some motif variants in reactive arthritis blood and synovial fluid. Reported data indicate significant enrichment of disease-linked clones within matched ankylosing spondylitis synovial fluid.

The receptor's source is a male donor with ankylosing spondylitis or in good health (not recorded which). The specimen was blood, either unsorted or a sorted T cell fraction (not recorded which).

The CDR3 loop is CASSPPLTYEQYF. In DNA form, the CDR3 reads TGTGCCAGCAGTCCCCCTTTAACCTACGAGCAGTACTTC. The J gene is TRBJ2-7, the V gene TRBV27; D gene ambiguous. In germline, CDR1 is MNHEY, CDR2 SMNVEV (reference sequence). The ends were cut back, 5 bases at V and 2 bases at J, with 10 bases in the middle. The CDR3 consists of 13 residues.